Each of the 21 T cell receptor beta chains below was sequenced from the same sample in a study of cytomegalovirus exposure and HLA in healthy donors. Sequencing used immunoSEQ multiplex PCR; TCRdb keeps in-frame clones, though not all of them. This sample carries 120,000 to 150,000 clones, less than 90% of them seen once, and the ten largest clones take 2.9%. The source material was PBMCs. These receptor sequences come from a man between 18 and 29 years old in good health and CMV-seronegative.

The J gene is TRBJ2-2, the V gene TRBV6-6; 8 nucleotides align to TRBD1. Germline V gives CDR1 MNHNY, CDR2 SVGAGI (reference sequence). The V and J ends lost 4 bases and 2 bases, in that order; junction bases with no gene match: 3. The CDR3 totals 15 residues. For the CDR3, the DNA is TGTGCCAGCAGTTGGGACAGGCCTAACACCGGGGAGCTGTTTTTT. Protein product: CASSWDRPNTGELFF.

This clone has only a few counts. Other nucleotide sequences in the sample specify the same CDR3. V is TRBV5-4 and J is TRBJ1-1, with 9 bases identical to TRBD1. V lost 0 bases to trimming and J lost 0 bases; unmatched junction nucleotides: 3. The CDR3 totals 16 residues. Germline assignment: CDR1 SGHNT and CDR2 YYREEE (reference sequence). The CDR3 nucleotides read TGTGCCAGCAGCTTGGAGGGACAGGGCATGAACACTGAAGCTTTCTTT. It yields the protein CASSLEGQGMNTEAFF.

The V call is TRBV5-1, the J call TRBJ2-7, with D perhaps TRBD2 (5 bases). V lost 0 bases and J lost 9, with 16 bases in between. The CDR3 consists of 14 residues. Looked up from germline, CDR1 is SGHRS and CDR2 is YFSETQ. This chain's CDR3 is CASSLDTARVGQYF. The CDR3 DNA reads as TGCGCCAGCAGCTTGGACACGGCGAGGGTGGGGCAGTACTTC.

Only a few counts were recorded for this clone. The rearrangement joins TRBV5-1 to TRBJ1-2, with 9 positions matching TRBD1. The CDR3 is made up of 17 amino acids. V was clipped by 4 bases and J by 4 bases; unmatched bases: 14. Germline-derived CDR1 and CDR2 are SGHRS and YFSETQ. In DNA, the CDR3 is TGCGCCAGCAGCCACAATCTGGACAGGGGTCTAGGCTATGGCTACACCTTC. Its protein product is CASSHNLDRGLGYGYTF.

The chain uses TRBV7-6 and TRBJ2-5; D unclear. This CDR3 region has 14 residues. V was trimmed by 3 bases and J by 2 bases, leaving 10 bases between them. CDR1 and CDR2 (germline): SGHVS, FNYEAQ. For the CDR3, the DNA is TGTGCCAGCAGCTTTCCGAGACAACAAGAGACCCAGTACTTC. Its translation is CASSFPRQQETQYF. Combining the CDR3 with reference TRBV7-6 and TRBJ2-5 gives the whole variable domain GAGVSQSPRYKVTKRGQDVALRCDPISGHVSLYWYRQALGQGPEFLTYFNYEAQQDKSGLPNDRFSAERPEGSISTLTIQRTEQRDSAMYRCASSFPRQQETQYFGPGTRLLVL.

The chain links TRBV5-1 to TRBJ2-2; 7 bases are a match to TRBD2. This CDR3 contains 16 residues. Germline V gene sequence: CDR1 SGHRS, CDR2 YFSETQ. The V gene end was trimmed by 4 bases and the J gene end by 7 bases; junction bases not matched to a gene: 13. CDR3 in DNA: TGCGCCAGCAGCCGCACCGGGACTACCTCAAGCGGGGAGCTGTTTTTT. This encodes CASSRTGTTSSGELFF.

This clone was recorded once. V usage is TRBV6-6 and J usage is TRBJ2-7, with TRBD1 matching over 7 bases. This CDR3 has 15 residues. J lost 1 base, V lost 0 bases, and 3 bases had no gene match. Germline V gene lookup returns CDR1 MNHNY and CDR2 SVGAGI (reference sequence). The CDR3 DNA is TGTGCCAGCAGTTACTCCGGGACAGAATCCTACGAGCAGTACTTC. Protein sequence: CASSYSGTESYEQYF.

The chain uses TRBV4-3 and TRBJ2-7; the match to TRBD2 covers 9 bases. This CDR3 region has 16 residues. Germline V gives CDR1 LGHNA, CDR2 YSLEER. The V gene end was trimmed by 4 bases and the J gene end by 2 bases; junction bases not matched to a gene: 9. For the CDR3, the DNA is TGCGCCAGCAGCCTCAGATCGGGACTAGCCGCCTACGAGCAGTACTTC. Protein: CASSLRSGLAAYEQYF.

The V and J genes are TRBV28 and TRBJ2-1, with a tentative D call TRBD2 (5 bases). The CDR3 has 17 amino acids. CDR1 is MDHEN, CDR2 SYDVKM, per germline. V was shortened by 4 bases and J by 6 bases, with 22 bases between the two germline ends. As DNA, the CDR3 is TGTGCCAGCAGTTCGTTCGGCGGACTGCTGTCCCCCAATGAGCAGTTCTTC. It codes for CASSSFGGLLSPNEQFF.

This clone has only a few counts. The chain uses TRBV6-1 and TRBJ2-5; 9 bases agree with TRBD2. V lost 2 bases, J lost 2 bases, and 3 bases stayed unmatched. There are 15 residues in the CDR3. Germline V gene data show CDR1 as MNHNS and CDR2 as SASEGT. The CDR3 spells CASSELAGNQETQYF. The CDR3 nucleotides are TGTGCCAGCAGTGAACTAGCGGGGAATCAAGAGACCCAGTACTTC.

The chain couples TRBV6-5 to TRBJ1-2; TRBD1 agrees at 9 bases. The CDR3 totals 14 residues. V shed 6 bases and J 2 bases; nucleotides not matched to a gene: 4. CDR1 MNHEY and CDR2 SVGAGI come from the germline V gene. The CDR3 here is CASRRDRGNYGYTF. In DNA form, the CDR3 reads TGTGCCAGCAGACGCGACAGGGGGAACTATGGCTACACCTTC.

In the case of this clone: Additional DNA sequences in this sample encode the identical CDR3. The V call is TRBV7-8, the J call TRBJ2-7; D remains unclear. V gave up 3 bases and J gave up 6 bases, with 15 bases separating them. The CDR3 spans 14 residues. Looked up from germline, CDR1 is SGHVS and CDR2 is FQNEAQ. CDR3 DNA: TGTGCCAGCAGCTTCTCCGGCGCGGCCAGCGAGCAGTACTTC. It yields the protein CASSFSGAASEQYF.

J is TRBJ2-7 and V is TRBV7-2; D unresolved. CDR1 and CDR2 from the germline V gene are SGHTA and FQGNSA. Between the trimmed V and J ends, which lost 4 bases and 6 bases, there was a span of 10 bases. This CDR3 has 12 residues. The DNA of the CDR3 is TGTGCCAGCAGCTCATATTTGGCCGAGCAGTACTTC. Translation gives CASSSYLAEQYF. Full variable domain (remainder filled in from reference TRBV7-2 and TRBJ2-7): GAGVSQSPSNKVTEKGKDVELRCDPISGHTALYWYRQSLGQGLEFLIYFQGNSAPDKSGLPSDRFSAERTGGSVSTLTIQRTQQEDSAVYLCASSSYLAEQYFGPGTRLTVT.

This CDR3 reads CASSLSRTNTEAFF. The CDR3 DNA follows: TGTGCCAGCAGTTTATCCAGGACAAACACTGAAGCTTTCTTT. The chain is built from TRBV27 and TRBJ1-1; perhaps TRBD1 as D (5 bases). Per germline, CDR1 MNHEY and CDR2 SMNVEV (reference sequence). The V and J ends lost 0 bases and 2 bases respectively, with 7 bases between them. The CDR3 is 14 residues long.

The chain joins TRBV6-5 to TRBJ1-2; 9 bases line up with TRBD1. Trimming removed 4 bases from V and 6 bases from J; junction bases left unmatched: 6. This CDR3 comprises 14 residues. The V gene's germline CDR1 is MNHEY and CDR2 SVGAGI. The CDR3 DNA reads TGTGCCAGCAGTTCCGGGACAGGGACGAATGGCTACACCTTC. Translated: CASSSGTGTNGYTF.

The chain is built from TRBV7-9 and TRBJ2-4; 12 nucleotides match TRBD1. The junction had 2 bases not matched to a gene; V was cut back by 2 bases and J by 0 bases. The CDR3 spans 17 residues. CDR1 SEHNR and CDR2 FQNEAQ come from the germline V gene (reference sequence). The CDR3: CASSLRDRGLAKNIQYF. The DNA of the CDR3 is TGTGCCAGCAGCTTACGGGACAGGGGGCTAGCCAAAAACATTCAGTACTTC.

This clone was recorded only once. The J gene is TRBJ2-7, the V gene TRBV7-6; no clear D. Trimming took off 4 bases at V and 7 bases at J, with 14 bases between the two ends. Germline CDR1 reads SGHVS; CDR2 reads FNYEAQ. This CDR3 spans 13 amino acids. CDR3 sequence reads: CASSSPSVEEQYF. In DNA form, the CDR3 reads TGTGCCAGCAGCTCCCCGAGTGTAGAGGAGCAGTACTTC. Full variable domain (outside the CDR3, taken from reference TRBV7-6 and TRBJ2-7): GAGVSQSPRYKVTKRGQDVALRCDPISGHVSLYWYRQALGQGPEFLTYFNYEAQQDKSGLPNDRFSAERPEGSISTLTIQRTEQRDSAMYRCASSSPSVEEQYFGPGTRLTVT.

This chain connects TRBV10-3 to TRBJ2-1; TRBD1 agrees at 7 bases. V lost 7 bases to trimming and J lost 12 bases; unmatched junction nucleotides: 12. Germline-derived CDR1 and CDR2 are ENHRY and SYGVKD. The CDR3 covers 13 residues. CDR3 sequence: CAIKEGADRRQFF. DNA for the CDR3: TGTGCCATCAAAGAGGGGGCGGATCGGAGGCAGTTCTTC.

This clone came up once. A read error may account for a junction end that differs from germline. V usage is TRBV6-6 and J usage is TRBJ2-6; 7 bases fit TRBD1. This CDR3 comprises 16 residues. Per the germline V gene, CDR1 is MNHNY and CDR2 is SVGAGI (reference sequence). The CDR3 DNA reads as TGTGCCAGCAGTCGGACAACAGGGGCTGGGACCAACGTCCTGACTTTC. Protein product: CASSRTTGAGTNVLTF.

The chain links TRBV6-5 to TRBJ1-1; D is perhaps TRBD1 (5 bases). Trimming cost V 3 bases and J 1 base, with 9 bases left between them. CDR1 and CDR2 from the germline V gene are MNHEY and SVGAGI. The CDR3 has 14 amino acids. CDR3 sequence: CASSYQTGNTEAFF. CDR3 DNA: TGTGCCAGCAGTTATCAAACAGGGAACACTGAAGCTTTCTTT.

The chain employs TRBV7-2 and TRBJ2-5, with D possibly matching TRBD1 (6 bases). CDR1 SGHTA and CDR2 FQGNSA come from the germline V gene. CDR3 length: 13 amino acids. Trimming stripped 5 bases from V and 5 bases from J, with 12 bases between. As DNA, the CDR3 is TGTGCCAGCAGCCAAAACAGGGAGGAGACCCAGTACTTC. This translates into CASSQNREETQYF.